This T cell receptor (beta chain) is drawn from a study of blood T cell repertoires in COVID-19. Produced via immunoSEQ multiplex PCR; TCRdb's table is partial and in-frame only. The repertoire holds about 270,000 clones, with 80% to 90% as singletons. The CDR3 has 15 amino acids. V was pared by 3 bases and J by 7 bases, with 17 bases between. Germline CDR1 LNHDA, CDR2 SQIVND (reference sequence). The sequenced material came from PBMCs or T cells enriched from blood (not recorded which). This rearrangement joins TRBV19 to TRBJ2-3, with a tentative D call TRBD2 (7 bases). The TCR originated in a woman aged 18-30 years who had recovered from COVID-19. The CDR3 DNA reads TGTGCCAGTAGTATGAGGGGGGGGCCTGTTTATACGCAGTATTTT. Amino acid sequence: CASSMRGGPVYTQYF.